This T cell receptor (beta chain) was identified during a study of blood T cells in healthy people across ages (dated by TCRdb to between 2015 and 2016). Describing the broader study: In model experiments, template switching captured about one uniquely barcoded TCR beta cDNA molecule for every two T cells. Using deep sequencing normalized with unique cDNA molecular identifiers, the study measured how TCR beta repertoire diversity changes with age. Four age groups were formed from the donors: young (average approximately 16 years), middle-aged (approximately 39), aged (over 55) and long-lived (roughly 81). To avoid experimental bias, donors of different ages were randomly spread across the sequencing lanes. For two donors (one aged 18 to 29 and one aged 80 or older), the study analyzed two additional independent replicas of 1 million unique cDNA reads from the same blood draw. The investigation overall reported the following: As age increased, observed TCR beta diversity per million T cells dropped in a roughly linear way, and a significant reduction was already evident by age 40. Estimates of total diversity from one million sequenced T cells were regarded as lower bounds and underestimates. The percentage of naive T cells measured by flow cytometry correlated strongly with observed TCR beta diversity. Since profiling was done on bulk unsorted PBMCs, naive and antigen-experienced compartments could not be conclusively compared. Because the CMV infection status of the donors was unknown, age-related changes in expanded clonotypes may potentially have been confounded. The long-lived group showed more naive CD4+ T cells, fewer expanded clones and increased TCR diversity than the aged group, suggesting age selection.

The donors were roughly 40 Caucasian individuals from Russia, aged roughly 6 to 100 years, who were systemically healthy. About 9.1 milliliters of peripheral blood were collected from each donor into EDTA-treated Vacutainer tubes. Ficoll-Paque density-gradient centrifugation was used to isolate PBMCs, with at least 6 million obtained per sample. Trizol reagent was used to extract total RNA from the PBMCs, yielding at least 5.5 micrograms per sample. For every donor, an aliquot of PBMCs went through flow cytometry to measure the percentages of naive CD45RAhigh/CD27high T cells. The CDR3 runs 16 residues from the cysteine to the phenylalanine. Solely the CDR3 DNA is kept, with 48 bases framed from the first base. V has 2 bases trimmed and J has 2 bases trimmed; junction bases matching no gene number 7. CDR1 and CDR2 were assigned from the germline V gene (reference sequence) as SEHNR and FQNEAQ. The method behind the library was 5' RACE. Reads for this sample came from an Illumina HiSeq 2500. A second PCR of roughly 7 to 12 cycles was run with a J-beta primer mix and a sample-barcoded 5' primer. A unique molecular identifier was introduced onto each TCR beta cDNA molecule by a template-switch 5' adaptor carrying 12 random nucleotides. At least 2.5 million CDR3-containing paired-end reads were obtained from each sample. All of the RNA was converted into first-strand cDNA using the Mint cDNA synthesis kit, with a TRBC-specific oligonucleotide serving as the primer. All cDNA was treated with uracil-DNA glycosylase and then went through a first 18-cycle PCR with the universal primers M1SS and BC2_uni_R. As for the original processing: Normalization of each sample was performed by random selection of 1 million high-quality reads, each carrying a distinct molecular identifier. Reads with shared molecular identifiers were discarded instead of being binned into consensus sequences. MiTCR, set to a Q25 quality threshold and the strictest error-elimination algorithm, was used for CDR3 identification, clonotype clustering and error correction. A nonparametric unseen species model with Euler transformation was used to estimate lower-bound total TCR beta diversity. In-frame beta chains were kept once TCRdb had trimmed the public reads at Q25 with fastp and called clones with MiXCR. Each record represents a unique CDR3 protein, reported with the most common genes and DNA among its rows. The V and J calls and clone size are TCRdb's, not the authors'. The sample records about 730,000 distinct CDR3 sequences, roughly 45% of which are singletons. Roughly 19% of the sample goes to the ten largest clones.

This clonotype was seen more than once but under ten times. This receptor's antigen is unknown. It has no much larger one-base neighbor in the sample; base qualities were not kept. The chain uses TRBV7-9 and TRBJ1-2, with 8 junctional bases fitting TRBD1. The TCR originated in an older woman in good health. The material sequenced was blood. The DNA is as follows: TGTGCCAGCAGCTTAAATAAGGACAGGGCAAACTATGGCTACACCTTC. Protein translation: CASSLNKDRANYGYTF.